This is a list of T cell receptor beta chains from one sample in a study of cytomegalovirus exposure and HLA in healthy donors. The table came from immunoSEQ multiplex PCR; TCRdb's copy has only in-frame clones and leaves some out. The sample includes fewer than 150,000 clones, 80% of them seen just once. Sequencing was performed on PBMCs. These receptors were obtained from a male donor in good health and CMV-seronegative. Both conserved end residues are part of each CDR3. A D gene is named only where the DNA matches it firmly. The listing skips clone size in some rows; elsewhere it reads once, few, many or a size class.

TRBD1,TRBV18,TRBJ2-5,-,TGTGCCAGCTCATTCACCGGGACAGAAGAGACCCAGTACTTC,CASSFTGTEETQYF
-,TRBV6-6,TRBJ1-2,-,TGTGCCAGCAGTTACGGGACAAGTGGCTACACCTTC,CASSYGTSGYTF
-,TRBV7-2,TRBJ1-6,-,TGTGCCAGCAGCTTATCCTCAGGGTTTGGATCACCCCTCCACTTT,CASSLSSGFGSPLHF
-,TRBV7-3,TRBJ2-3,once,TGTGCCAGCAGCTTAGTTTATACAGATACGCAGTATTTT,CASSLVYTDTQYF
-,TRBV7-2,TRBJ1-2,once,TGTGCCAGCAGCTTACAGGGAGGACGAGACTATGGCTACACCTTC,CASSLQGGRDYGYTF
-,TRBV15,TRBJ1-4,once,TGTGCCACCAGCAGAGATAAGGCAGGGATGGTCGGAGAAAAACTGTTTTTT,CATSRDKAGMVGEKLFF
-,TRBV6-6,TRBJ2-7,-,TGTGCCAGCACCCAGGGAGGATACGAGCAGTACTTC,CASTQGGYEQYF
-,TRBV27,TRBJ1-2,once,TGTGCCAGCAGTTTATCAGTCTCAGGAGGGAACTATGGCTACACCTTC,CASSLSVSGGNYGYTF
TRBD1,TRBV7-2,TRBJ1-2,-,TGTGCCAGCAGCTCGCGGGACAGGGGGCACTATGGCTACACCTTC,CASSSRDRGHYGYTF
-,TRBV19,TRBJ1-2,-,TGTGCCAGTAGAGCCCAGTCCCAGAGGTACACCTTC,CASRAQSQRYTF
TRBD2,TRBV7-2,TRBJ2-3,-,TGTGCCAGCAGCTTACCAGCGGGGGGGTCAGATACGCAGTATTTT,CASSLPAGGSDTQYF
-,TRBV5-1,TRBJ1-2,-,TGCGCCAGCAGCTCCGGGGAGGAGAGAATAGCTAACTATGGCTACACCTTC,CASSSGEERIANYGYTF
TRBD2,TRBV30,TRBJ2-3,-,TGTGCCTGGAGTGTTCGAGCGGGGGGGATGGATACGCAGTATTTT,CAWSVRAGGMDTQYF
TRBD2,TRBV2,TRBJ2-5,-,TGTGCCAGCAGTGAAGTGAGGGGACTAGCGGCCAGGGAGACCCAGTACTTC,CASSEVRGLAARETQYF
-,TRBV5-8,TRBJ2-5,-,TGTGCCAGCAGAAGACAGGTATCAGAGACCCAGTACTTC,CASRRQVSETQYF
TRBD1,TRBV28,TRBJ1-2,-,TGTGCCAGCAGTTTCCACGGACAGGGGGGCTTTAACTATGGCTACACCTTC,CASSFHGQGGFNYGYTF
TRBD1,TRBV5-1,TRBJ1-1,-,TGCGCCAGCAGCTTTTCGACAGGGGCTATGAACACTGAAGCTTTCTTT,CASSFSTGAMNTEAFF
-,TRBV5-4,TRBJ1-2,-,TGTGCCAGCAGCCGGGAGCAGGGTGCGTATGGCTACACCTTC,CASSREQGAYGYTF
TRBD2,TRBV18,TRBJ2-2,-,TGTGCCAGCTCTCCGCAACTAGCGGGGAACGCGAACACCGGGGAGCTGTTTTTT,CASSPQLAGNANTGELFF
TRBD1,TRBV14,TRBJ1-2,-,TGTGCCAGCAGCTCAGGACAGGGAAGTGGCTACACCTTC,CASSSGQGSGYTF
TRBD2,TRBV9,TRBJ2-3,-,TGTGCCAGCAGCGAGACTAGCGGGGTTGGGGGGGGTACGCAGTATTTT,CASSETSGVGGGTQYF
TRBD1,TRBV7-2,TRBJ1-2,-,TGTGCCAGCAGCCGACCCGGACAGGCCTCTAGTGGCTACACCTTC,CASSRPGQASSGYTF
-,TRBV28,TRBJ2-6,-,TGTGCCAGCAGGACGATACAGGGTTTGACTGGGGCCAACGTCCTGACTTTC,CASRTIQGLTGANVLTF
-,TRBV9,TRBJ1-4,-,TGTGCCAGCAGCGTTGGGGGCGGGAATGAAAAACTGTTTTTT,CASSVGGGNEKLFF
-,TRBV15,TRBJ1-6,-,TGTGCCACCAGCATAGACAGGTCCCTTAATTCACCCCTCCACTTT,CATSIDRSLNSPLHF
TRBD1,TRBV19,TRBJ1-4,-,TGTGCCAGTAGTATTACAGGGGGCGCGGGTGAAAAACTGTTTTTT,CASSITGGAGEKLFF
-,TRBV9,TRBJ2-7,-,TGTGCCAGCAGCGTAGCCCCCCTGGGACACTCCTACGAGCAGTACTTC,CASSVAPLGHSYEQYF
-,TRBV18,TRBJ1-2,-,TGTGCCAGCTCGCCGCCAGGGGTCGTCGGCTATGGCTACACCTTC,CASSPPGVVGYGYTF
-,TRBV2,TRBJ1-2,-,TGTGCCAGCAGTGAATCACAGGGAAGGAGCTATGGCTACACCTTC,CASSESQGRSYGYTF
TRBD1,TRBV7-9,TRBJ1-1,once,TGTGCCAGCAGCCGGACAGGGTTGGTCACTGAAGCTTTCTTT,CASSRTGLVTEAFF
-,TRBV9,TRBJ1-6,-,TGTGCCAGCAGCGTTGGGGGGACCGGGTTTACACCCCTCCACTTT,CASSVGGTGFTPLHF
-,TRBV4-2,TRBJ2-7,once,TGTGCCAGCAGCCAAGATAGGAGGGCCCAGCCTTTCGAGCAGTACTTC,CASSQDRRAQPFEQYF
TRBD1,TRBV7-2,TRBJ1-4,once,TGTGCCAGCAGCCTCGACAGGGCCCGGGGTGAAAAACTGTTTTTT,CASSLDRARGEKLFF
TRBD1,TRBV28,TRBJ1-5,-,TGTGCCAGCAGCCCGGACAGGGGGCGCGTTCAGCCCCAGCATTTT,CASSPDRGRVQPQHF
TRBD1,TRBV18,TRBJ1-2,-,TGTGCCAGCTCACCCCCGGAACAGGGGGCGCGGAGTACCTTC,CASSPPEQGARSTF
TRBD1,TRBV9,TRBJ1-3,-,TGTGCCAGCAGTCTAGGGGGCACTGGAAACACCATATATTTT,CASSLGGTGNTIYF
-,TRBV6-5,TRBJ1-2,once,TGTGCCAGCAGTTACGACAGAACACTCCTCTATGGCTACACCTTC,CASSYDRTLLYGYTF
-,TRBV7-2,TRBJ2-5,-,TGTGCCAGCAGCTTTCTAATCGGTTTGGAGACCCAGTACTTC,CASSFLIGLETQYF
TRBD2,TRBV28,TRBJ2-7,-,TGTGCCAGCAGTACCGGGACTAGGAACTACGAGCAGTACTTC,CASSTGTRNYEQYF
TRBD1,TRBV7-9,TRBJ1-1,-,TGTGCCAGCAGCCCTAAGCGTGATCAGAACAGGGGCAGGTACACTGAAGCTTTCTTT,CASSPKRDQNRGRYTEAFF
-,TRBV7-2,TRBJ1-5,-,TGTGCCAGCAGGGAGGAGGCAGTCGGCAATCAGCCCCAGCATTTT,CASREEAVGNQPQHF
TRBD2,TRBV5-4,TRBJ2-3,-,TGTGCCAGCAGCCAGACTAGCGGGGGGCCGGTAGATACGCAGTATTTT,CASSQTSGGPVDTQYF
TRBD2,TRBV28,TRBJ2-1,-,TGTGCCAGCAGTTTATCTAGCGGGGGGGCCCGCGCCTACAATGAGCAGTTCTTC,CASSLSSGGARAYNEQFF
-,TRBV2,TRBJ2-5,once,TGTGCGTCTAATGGCGGGGACGGACAAGAGACCCAGTACTTC,CASNGGDGQETQYF
-,TRBV5-1,TRBJ1-5,-,TGCGCCAGCAGCCCGGAGGGATGGCAGCCCCAGCATTTT,CASSPEGWQPQHF
-,TRBV30,TRBJ2-1,-,TGTGCCTTCTCCCCTGGGGGCAGCTACAATGAGCAGTTCTTC,CAFSPGGSYNEQFF
TRBD2,TRBV9,TRBJ2-2,few,TGTGCCAGCAGCGCGTGGGGGGGGAACACCGGGGAGCTGTTTTTT,CASSAWGGNTGELFF
-,TRBV30,TRBJ1-1,-,TGTGCCTGGGGGGCCTTGGCAGGGAAAATATCTGAAGCTTTCTTT,CAWGALAGKISEAFF
TRBD1,TRBV5-6,TRBJ1-5,-,TGTGCCAGCAGCTCCCGGACAGGTACCTGGGGGCAGCCCCAGCATTTT,CASSSRTGTWGQPQHF
TRBD1,TRBV27,TRBJ1-5,-,TGTGCCAGCGCCGTCTTATCGGGACAGGCAACGGGGGCCCAGCATTTT,CASAVLSGQATGAQHF
TRBD1,TRBV4-3,TRBJ2-3,few,TGCGCCAGCAGCCAAGTGGCCAGGGGGACAGATACGCAGTATTTT,CASSQVARGTDTQYF
-,TRBV6-1,TRBJ2-1,-,TGTGCCAGCAGTGGATCTGGCGGAGACTACAATGAGCAGTTCTTC,CASSGSGGDYNEQFF
-,TRBV2,TRBJ1-1,-,TGTGCCAGCGGTTTCAGCGGTGAAGCTTTCTTT,CASGFSGEAFF
TRBD1,TRBV7-2,TRBJ1-1,-,TGTGCCAGCAGCAACCCTGGACAGGACCCCGATGAAGCTTTCTTT,CASSNPGQDPDEAFF
-,TRBV28,TRBJ2-7,-,TGTGCCAGCAGTCGGCGGGACTCCTACGAGCAGTACTTC,CASSRRDSYEQYF
-,TRBV7-2,TRBJ1-2,-,TGTGCCAGCAGCTTCTCCCTGACTTCGGGGGGCTACACCTTC,CASSFSLTSGGYTF
-,TRBV27,TRBJ2-3,once,TGTGCCAGCAGTTTGAACGGCGGGGGCGGTACGCAGTATTTT,CASSLNGGGGTQYF
-,TRBV5-6,TRBJ1-2,-,TGTGCCAGCAGCTTTGGAGGGAGCGGCTACACCTTC,CASSFGGSGYTF
TRBD1,TRBV5-1,TRBJ1-4,-,TGCGCCAGCAGCGAGACAGGGAATGAAAAACTGTTTTTT,CASSETGNEKLFF
TRBD1,TRBV7-6,TRBJ2-7,-,TGTGCCAGCAGCTGGGGGACAGGGAACTACGAGCAGTACTTC,CASSWGTGNYEQYF